This TCR beta chain appears in the sequencing data of a study of blood T cell repertoires in COVID-19. Study details: PBMCs, B-cell-depleted T cells, or T cells were the source of the cDNA or gDNA that made up the material.

The assay was immunoSEQ multiplex PCR, and TCRdb's table has in-frame clones only and misses some. The data hold roughly 230,000 clones, with about 80% observed a single time. Germline V gene sequence: CDR1 LGHDT, CDR2 YNNKEL (reference sequence). CDR3 length equals 15 residues. V was pared by 6 bases and J by 2 bases, with 6 bases of the junction left unmatched. The chain carries TRBV3-1 (or the pseudogene TRBV3-2) and TRBJ2-3, with TRBD1 matching over 9 bases. The material sequenced was peripheral blood. The receptor was derived from a woman aged 50 to 65 with acute or convalescent COVID-19. For the CDR3, the DNA is TGTGCCAGCAGTGGCGGGACAGGGTTCACAGATACGCAGTATTTT. It encodes CASSGGTGFTDTQYF.